Presented here are 23 T cell receptor beta chains from one specimen sequenced in a study of CD8+ T cells in alopecia areata. Extracted RNA was reverse transcribed, and the resulting cDNA served as sequencing template. The method was immunoSEQ multiplex PCR; TCRdb's version includes in-frame clones alone and lacks a portion of them. The table lists about 140,000 clones, 45% to 60% of them singletons. The specimen sequenced was CD4+ T cells sorted from blood. The receptors originated from a human donor in good health.

V is TRBV11-2 and J is TRBJ2-5, with D perhaps matching TRBD1 or TRBD2 (5 bases each). Per the germline V gene, CDR1 is SGHAT and CDR2 is FQNNGV. The V gene lost 5 bases and the J gene lost 7 bases, with 17 bases spanning the gap. This CDR3 has 14 residues. The CDR3 bases are TGTGCCAGCAGCCTCGGCCCGGGGCGAGGGACCCAGTACTTC. It is translated as CASSLGPGRGTQYF.

This chain joins TRBV23-1 and TRBJ2-7; D is undetermined. TRBV23-1 is an ORF; its function is uncertain. V dropped 0 bases and J dropped 3 bases, with 18 bases sitting between them. This CDR3 spans 17 amino acids. Here the CDR3 reads CASSQSIFGFLIYEQYF. As DNA, the CDR3 is TGCGCCAGCAGTCAATCGATCTTCGGATTTCTCATCTACGAGCAGTACTTC.

The chain joins TRBV4-1 to TRBJ1-1; 7 bases are a match to TRBD1. CDR3 size: 14 residues. Losses at the gene ends were 2 bases for V and 3 bases for J; bases not matched to a gene: 3. Germline V gives CDR1 MGHRA, CDR2 YSYEKL. Here the CDR3 DNA reads TGCGCCAGCAGCCAACGACAGGGTGACACTGAAGCTTTCTTT. Its translation: CASSQRQGDTEAFF.

V and J are TRBV4-1 and TRBJ1-1; D is undetermined. Trimming took 0 bases from V and 5 from J, leaving 16 bases between them. There are 16 residues in the CDR3. From germline, CDR1 is MGHRA and CDR2 YSYEKL. CDR3 coding DNA: TGCGCCAGCAGCCAAGAAAACCCGGGATTGGGGACTGAAGCTTTCTTT. Its translation: CASSQENPGLGTEAFF.

The rearrangement joins TRBV7-2 to TRBJ1-5; tentatively, D is TRBD1 (6 bases). V was pared by 5 bases and J by 3 bases, with 14 bases between. This CDR3 spans 15 amino acids. CDR1 is SGHTA and CDR2 is FQGNSA in the germline V gene. The DNA of the CDR3 is TGTGCCAGCAGCCTACAAGGGGGGGTCAATCAGCCCCAGCATTTT. It specifies CASSLQGGVNQPQHF.

This sequence joins TRBV29-1 and TRBJ2-1; 8 nucleotides match TRBD2. Germline V CDR1 and CDR2: SQVTM, ANQGSEA. CDR3 length equals 14 residues. After removal of 6 bases from V and 3 bases from J, the junction contained 7 bases not matched to a gene. The CDR3 sequence is CSVESGSGYNEQFF. The CDR3 DNA is TGCAGCGTCGAGAGCGGGAGTGGCTACAATGAGCAGTTCTTC.

DNA of the CDR3: TGTGCCAGCAACTATTTGGCGGCGGGAGGCTTTCGGGAGCAGTACTTC. This sequence encodes CASNYLAAGGFREQYF. The chain recombines TRBV28 with TRBJ2-7; 8 bases match TRBD2. Trimming at V came to 7 bases and at J to 7 bases, leaving 18 bases not matched to a gene. The CDR3 runs 16 residues. The V gene's germline CDR1 is MDHEN and CDR2 SYDVKM.

The chain employs TRBV5-1 and TRBJ2-7; the D call may be TRBD1 or TRBD2 (5 bases each). The germline V and J ends were trimmed by 4 bases and 3 bases, with 14 bases remaining between them. The V gene's germline CDR1 is SGHRS and CDR2 YFSETQ. This CDR3 comprises 14 residues. This chain's CDR3 is CASSIGATVYEQYF. CDR3 sequence (DNA): TGCGCCAGCAGCATCGGGGCCACTGTCTACGAGCAGTACTTC. Based on the CDR3 plus reference TRBV5-1 and TRBJ2-7, the full variable domain is KAGVTQTPRYLIKTRGQQVTLSCSPISGHRSVSWYQQTPGQGLQFLFEYFSETQRNKGNFPGRFSGRQFSNSRSEMNVSTLELGDSALYLCASSIGATVYEQYFGPGTRLTVT.

The chain has TRBV5-4 and TRBJ1-4, with D maybe TRBD1 (6 bases). V lost 8 bases, J lost 3 bases, and 17 bases lay in between. The CDR3 runs 15 residues. Germline lookup yields CDR1 SGHNT and CDR2 YYREEE (reference sequence). CDR3 DNA sequence: TGTGCCAGTACCCAACAGGGATCCGCTAATGAAAAACTGTTTTTT. The encoded protein is CASTQQGSANEKLFF.

The chain joins TRBV29-1 to TRBJ2-5; D may correspond to TRBD1 or TRBD2 (7 bases each). The V end was cut by 7 bases, the J end by 8 bases, with 23 bases between. The CDR3 is 14 residues long. Germline assignment: CDR1 SQVTM and CDR2 ANQGSEA. CDR3 DNA sequence: TGCAGCGCCGGGAGACAGGGAGGGGGCCGAACCCAGTACTTC. Its translation: CSAGRQGGGRTQYF.

The chain links TRBV15 to TRBJ2-5; 10 nucleotides line up with TRBD2. CDR1 is LNHNV, CDR2 YYDKDF, per germline (reference sequence). J gave up 1 base and V 0 bases, and 5 bases lay outside the gene matches. The CDR3 loop spans 17 amino acids. As DNA, the CDR3 is TGTGCCACCAGCAGAGATCTGGCTAGCGGGAGCCAAGAGACCCAGTACTTC. It is translated as CATSRDLASGSQETQYF.

J is TRBJ2-1 and V is TRBV30, with TRBD2 matching over 8 bases. This CDR3 contains 15 residues. V shed 3 bases and J 2 bases; nucleotides not matched to a gene: 6. Germline CDR1 and CDR2: GTSNPN and SVGIG (reference sequence). The CDR3 reads CAWSGLAQTYNEQFF. CDR3 nucleotides: TGTGCCTGGAGCGGACTAGCTCAGACCTACAATGAGCAGTTCTTC.

The V gene is TRBV29-1, the J gene TRBJ2-5, with D perhaps matching TRBD1 or TRBD2 (6 bases each). The germline V gene encodes CDR1 SQVTM and CDR2 ANQGSEA. The CDR3 sequence is 12 residues long. V was cut by 7 bases and J by 1 base, with 10 bases left in between. CDR3 sequence reads: CSAEGGQETQYF. CDR3 nucleotides: TGCAGCGCCGAGGGGGGCCAAGAGACCCAGTACTTC.

This sequence joins TRBV25-1 and TRBJ1-3; 8 bases are a match to TRBD1. V lost 3 bases to trimming and J lost 0 bases; unmatched junction nucleotides: 4. Germline V lookup: CDR1 MGHDK, CDR2 SYGVNS. This CDR3 has 16 amino acids. The CDR3 reads CASSERTGSSGNTIYF. The CDR3 nucleotides are TGTGCCAGCAGTGAGCGGACAGGGAGCTCTGGAAACACCATATATTTT.

This clone appeared a single time. The chain combines TRBV28 with TRBJ2-7; D possibly corresponds to TRBD2 (7 bases). This CDR3 spans 12 amino acids. Germline loops: CDR1 MDHEN, CDR2 SYDVKM. This CDR3 reads CASSKGGYEQYF. The CDR3, as DNA: TGTGCGTCAAGTAAGGGGGGGTACGAGCAGTACTTC. The whole variable domain, filled in from reference TRBV28 and TRBJ2-7, reads DVKVTQSSRYLVKRTGEKVFLECVQDMDHENMFWYRQDPGLGLRLIYFSYDVKMKEKGDIPEGYSVSREKKERFSLILESASTNQTSMYLCASSKGGYEQYFGPGTRLTVT.

This chain links TRBV7-9 with TRBJ2-1; 7 nucleotides match TRBD2. Germline values: CDR1 SEHNR, CDR2 FQNEAQ (reference sequence). This CDR3 spans 18 amino acids. With 2 bases clipped from V and 9 bases from J, the junction kept 19 bases outside the gene matches. The CDR3 nucleotides are TGTGCCAGCAGCTTACGAGAGCCTCTTTCACTCTCGGGAGGTGAGCAGTTCTTC. Protein product: CASSLREPLSLSGGEQFF.

This clone was observed a few times. The genes are TRBV10-3 and TRBJ2-5; the match to TRBD2 covers 8 bases. V lost 10 bases to trimming and J lost 4 bases; unmatched junction nucleotides: 2. Germline V gives CDR1 ENHRY, CDR2 SYGVKD. This CDR3 region has 11 residues. This chain's CDR3 is CATAGGETQYF. The DNA of the CDR3 is TGTGCCACTGCGGGAGGAGAGACCCAGTACTTC.

The chain links TRBV14 to TRBJ2-5; 9 bases map to TRBD2. The CDR3 covers 14 residues. CDR1 and CDR2 from the germline V gene are SGHDN and FVKESK. Losses at the gene ends were 6 bases for V and 6 bases for J; bases not matched to a gene: 8. The DNA of the CDR3 is TGTGCCAGCAGGGCAGCGGGAGGTGGAAAGACCCAGTACTTC. Translating it yields CASRAAGGGKTQYF.

This clone turned up a few times. Because the CDR3's place on the DNA is in doubt, the DNA is left out and the CDR3 is given as listed by TCRdb. V gene TRBV30 combines with J gene TRBJ2-7. Germline V gene lookup returns CDR1 GTSNPN and CDR2 SVGIG (reference sequence). The length of the CDR3 is 14 amino acids, counting both ends. CDR3 loop: CAWSVLRAPYEQYF.

The chain is built from TRBV5-1 and TRBJ1-2; D ambiguous. V was clipped by 1 base and J by 1 base, with 5 bases between them. Germline V gene sequence: CDR1 SGHRS, CDR2 YFSETQ. This CDR3 region has 13 residues. The CDR3 DNA reads TGCGCCAGCAGCTTGCAGGATAACTATGGCTACACCTTC. It encodes CASSLQDNYGYTF. The full variable domain, rest sourced from reference TRBV5-1 and TRBJ1-2, is KAGVTQTPRYLIKTRGQQVTLSCSPISGHRSVSWYQQTPGQGLQFLFEYFSETQRNKGNFPGRFSGRQFSNSRSEMNVSTLELGDSALYLCASSLQDNYGYTFGSGTRLTVV.

The J gene is TRBJ2-5, the V gene TRBV6-6; D may be TRBD1 or TRBD2 (5 bases each). Between the trimmed V and J ends, which lost 2 bases and 5 bases, there was a span of 12 bases. Germline V gene data show CDR1 as MNHNY and CDR2 as SVGAGI (reference sequence). This CDR3 is built from 14 residues. The CDR3 sequence: CASSYGGVVETQYF. The CDR3 DNA sequence: TGTGCCAGCAGTTACGGGGGAGTTGTTGAGACCCAGTACTTC.

V and J are TRBV5-1 and TRBJ1-1; 8 positions match TRBD1. This CDR3 comprises 14 residues. Germline CDR1 and CDR2: SGHRS and YFSETQ. The V segment lost 3 bases and the J segment 4 bases; nucleotides outside the gene matches: 5. CDR3 sequence reads: CASSSRTGGTEAFF. As DNA, the CDR3 is TGCGCCAGCAGCTCCCGAACAGGGGGCACTGAAGCTTTCTTT.

V usage is TRBV29-1 and J usage is TRBJ2-4, with D possibly TRBD1 on 5 matching bases. Germline V lookup: CDR1 SQVTM, CDR2 ANQGSEA. The CDR3 is 13 amino acids. The germline V and J ends were trimmed by 2 bases and 3 bases, with 8 bases remaining between them. The CDR3, as DNA: TGCAGCGTTGAATTTCAGGGCAAAAACATTCAGTACTTC. Encoded protein: CSVEFQGKNIQYF.